This TCR beta chain was obtained from a study of blood T cell repertoires in COVID-19. Across the whole study: The United States, Italy and Spain supplied acute and convalescent COVID-19 samples.

CDR1 LNHDA and CDR2 SQIVND come from the germline V gene (reference sequence). V lost 8 bases and J lost 7; bases outside the gene matches: 5. The CDR3 extends over 14 amino acids. Profiling relied on immunoSEQ multiplex PCR, and the TCRdb table lists in-frame clones only, not all of them. The data hold tens of thousands of clones, with 88% observed a single time. The TCR originated in a human donor in a cohort sampled during active COVID-19. Material for sequencing was peripheral blood. This chain joins TRBV19 and TRBJ1-4, with TRBD1 matching 12 bases. CDR3 nucleotide sequence: TGTGCCAGTGGGGGACAGGGGGCCGGTGAAAAACTGTTTTTT. This codes for CASGGQGAGEKLFF.